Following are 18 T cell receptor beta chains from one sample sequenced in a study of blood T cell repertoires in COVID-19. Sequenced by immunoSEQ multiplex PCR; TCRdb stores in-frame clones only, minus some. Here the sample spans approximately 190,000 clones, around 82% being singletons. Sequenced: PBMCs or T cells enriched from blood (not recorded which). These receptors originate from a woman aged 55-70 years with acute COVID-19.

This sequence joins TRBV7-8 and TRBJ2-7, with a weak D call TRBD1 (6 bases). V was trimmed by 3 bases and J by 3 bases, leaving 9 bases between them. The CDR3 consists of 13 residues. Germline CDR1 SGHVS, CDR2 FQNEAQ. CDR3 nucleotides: TGTGCCAGCAGCTTCAGGGGCGTCTACGAGCAGTACGTC. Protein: CASSFRGVYEQYV.

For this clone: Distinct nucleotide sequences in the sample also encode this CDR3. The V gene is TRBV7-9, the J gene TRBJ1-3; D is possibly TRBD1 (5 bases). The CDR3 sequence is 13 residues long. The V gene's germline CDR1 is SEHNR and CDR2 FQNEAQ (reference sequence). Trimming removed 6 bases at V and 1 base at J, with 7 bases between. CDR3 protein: CASREGSGNTIYF. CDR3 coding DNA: TGTGCCAGCAGGGAGGGGTCTGGAAACACCATATATTTT.

CDR3 DNA sequence: TGTGCCAGCAGCGTAGGACAGGGCGGAGAGCAGTACTTC. It encodes CASSVGQGGEQYF. The chain recombines TRBV9 with TRBJ2-7; TRBD1 matches at 7 bases. The ends lost 0 bases at V and 7 bases at J; junction bases unmatched: 4. This CDR3 is 13 amino acids long. CDR1 is SGDLS and CDR2 is YYNGEE in the germline V gene.

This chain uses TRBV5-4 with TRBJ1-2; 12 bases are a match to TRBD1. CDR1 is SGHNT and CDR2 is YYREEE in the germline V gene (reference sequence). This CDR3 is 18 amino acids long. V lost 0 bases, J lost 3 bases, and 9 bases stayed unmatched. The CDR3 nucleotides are TGTGCCAGCAGCTTGGCTCGGGACAGGGGGCGGCTCCACTATGGCTACACCTTC. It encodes CASSLARDRGRLHYGYTF. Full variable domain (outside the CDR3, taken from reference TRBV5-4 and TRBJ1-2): ETGVTQSPTHLIKTRGQQVTLRCSSQSGHNTVSWYQQALGQGPQFIFQYYREEENGRGNFPPRFSGLQFPNYSSELNVNALELDDSALYLCASSLARDRGRLHYGYTFGSGTRLTVV.

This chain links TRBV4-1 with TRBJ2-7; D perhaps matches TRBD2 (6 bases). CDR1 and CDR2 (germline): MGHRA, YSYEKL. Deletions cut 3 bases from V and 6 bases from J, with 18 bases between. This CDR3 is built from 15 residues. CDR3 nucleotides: TGCGCCAGCAGCCAGGGACCGGGACCCGGGGGCGAGCAGTACTTC. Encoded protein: CASSQGPGPGGEQYF.

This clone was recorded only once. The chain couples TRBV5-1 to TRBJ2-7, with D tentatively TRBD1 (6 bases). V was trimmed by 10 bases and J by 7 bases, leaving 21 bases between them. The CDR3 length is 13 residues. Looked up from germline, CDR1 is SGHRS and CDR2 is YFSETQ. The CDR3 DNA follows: TGCGCCGTTCGGAACAGGGTCGGAGGTGAGCAGTACTTC. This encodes CAVRNRVGGEQYF. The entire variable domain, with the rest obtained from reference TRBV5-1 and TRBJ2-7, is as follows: KAGVTQTPRYLIKTRGQQVTLSCSPISGHRSVSWYQQTPGQGLQFLFEYFSETQRNKGNFPGRFSGRQFSNSRSEMNVSTLELGDSALYLCAVRNRVGGEQYFGPGTRLTVT.

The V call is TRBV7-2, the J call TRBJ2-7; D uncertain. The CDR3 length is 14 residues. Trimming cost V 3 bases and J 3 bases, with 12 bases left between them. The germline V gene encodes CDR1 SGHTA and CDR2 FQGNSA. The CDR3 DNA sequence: TGTGCCAGCAGCTTCCAAGGCGGCGGCTACGAGCAGTACTTC. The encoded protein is CASSFQGGGYEQYF.

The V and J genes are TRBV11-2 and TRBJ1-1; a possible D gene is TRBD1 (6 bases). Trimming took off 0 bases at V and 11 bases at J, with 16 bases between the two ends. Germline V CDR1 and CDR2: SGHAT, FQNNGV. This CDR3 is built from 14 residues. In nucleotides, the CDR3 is TGTGCCAGCAGCTTAGAGCAGGGGCGCGGACGGGCTTTCTTT. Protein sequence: CASSLEQGRGRAFF.

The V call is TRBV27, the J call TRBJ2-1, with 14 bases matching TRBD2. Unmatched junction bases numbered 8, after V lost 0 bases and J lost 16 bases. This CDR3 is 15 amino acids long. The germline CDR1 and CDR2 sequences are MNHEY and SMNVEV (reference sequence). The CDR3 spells CASSLSGTSGGQVFF. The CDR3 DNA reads TGTGCCAGCAGTTTATCCGGGACTAGCGGGGGCCAAGTATTCTTC.

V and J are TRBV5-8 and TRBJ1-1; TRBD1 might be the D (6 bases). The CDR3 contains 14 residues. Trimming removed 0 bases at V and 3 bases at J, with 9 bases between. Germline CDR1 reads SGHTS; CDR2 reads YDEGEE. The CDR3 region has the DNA TGTGCCAGCAGCTTGGGACAGGCGGACACTGAAGCTTTCTTT. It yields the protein CASSLGQADTEAFF.

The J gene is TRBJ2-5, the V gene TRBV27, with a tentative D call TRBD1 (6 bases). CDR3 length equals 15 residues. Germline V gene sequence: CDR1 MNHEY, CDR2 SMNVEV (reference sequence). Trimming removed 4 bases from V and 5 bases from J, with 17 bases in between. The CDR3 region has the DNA TGTGCCAGCAGTTCGCTACAGGGTCTGAGGGAGACCCAGTACTTC. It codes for CASSSLQGLRETQYF.

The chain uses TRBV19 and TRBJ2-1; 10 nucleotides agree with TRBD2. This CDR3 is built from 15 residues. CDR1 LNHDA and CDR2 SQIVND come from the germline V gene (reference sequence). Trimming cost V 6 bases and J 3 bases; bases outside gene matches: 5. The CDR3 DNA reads TGTGCCAGTAGCCTAAGCGGGGGGGACTACAATGAGCAGTTCTTC. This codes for CASSLSGGDYNEQFF.

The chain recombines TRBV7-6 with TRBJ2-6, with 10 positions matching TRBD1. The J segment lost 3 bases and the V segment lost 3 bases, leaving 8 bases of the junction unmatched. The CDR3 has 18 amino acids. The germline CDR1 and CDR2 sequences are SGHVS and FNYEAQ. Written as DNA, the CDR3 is TGTGCCAGCAGCTTGCGGACAGGGGGAGGAGATGGGGCCAACGTCCTGACTTTC. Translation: CASSLRTGGGDGANVLTF.

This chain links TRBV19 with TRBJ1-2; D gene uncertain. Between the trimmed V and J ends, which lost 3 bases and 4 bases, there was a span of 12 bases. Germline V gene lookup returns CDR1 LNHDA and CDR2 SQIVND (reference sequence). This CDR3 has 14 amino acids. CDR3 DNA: TGTGCCAGTAGTATGAAGGGAGTGGGCTATGGCTACACCTTC. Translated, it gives CASSMKGVGYGYTF. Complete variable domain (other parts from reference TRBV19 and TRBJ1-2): DGGITQSPKYLFRKEGQNVTLSCEQNLNHDAMYWYRQDPGQGLRLIYYSQIVNDFQKGDIAEGYSVSREKKESFPLTVTSAQKNPTAFYLCASSMKGVGYGYTFGSGTRLTVV.

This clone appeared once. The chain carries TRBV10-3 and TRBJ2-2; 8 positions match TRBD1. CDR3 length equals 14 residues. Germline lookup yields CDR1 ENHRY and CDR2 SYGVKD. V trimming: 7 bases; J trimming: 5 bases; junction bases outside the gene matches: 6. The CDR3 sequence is CAINTGGKTGELFF. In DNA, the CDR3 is TGTGCCATCAACACAGGGGGGAAAACCGGGGAGCTGTTTTTT.

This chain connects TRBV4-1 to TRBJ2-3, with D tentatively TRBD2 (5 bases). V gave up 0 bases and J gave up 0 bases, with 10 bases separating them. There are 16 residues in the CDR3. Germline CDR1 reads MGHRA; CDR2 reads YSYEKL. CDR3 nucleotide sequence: TGCGCCAGCAGCCAAGATCGAGGGAGAAGCACAGATACGCAGTATTTT. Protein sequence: CASSQDRGRSTDTQYF.

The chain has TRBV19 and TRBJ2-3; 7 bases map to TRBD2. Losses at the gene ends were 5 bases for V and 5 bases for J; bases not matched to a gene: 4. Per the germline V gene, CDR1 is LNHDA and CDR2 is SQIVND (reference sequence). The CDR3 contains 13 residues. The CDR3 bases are TGTGCCAGTAGTCCCCAGCGGGGAGATACGCAGTATTTT. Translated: CASSPQRGDTQYF. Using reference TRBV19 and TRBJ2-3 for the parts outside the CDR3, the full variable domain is DGGITQSPKYLFRKEGQNVTLSCEQNLNHDAMYWYRQDPGQGLRLIYYSQIVNDFQKGDIAEGYSVSREKKESFPLTVTSAQKNPTAFYLCASSPQRGDTQYFGPGTRLTVL.

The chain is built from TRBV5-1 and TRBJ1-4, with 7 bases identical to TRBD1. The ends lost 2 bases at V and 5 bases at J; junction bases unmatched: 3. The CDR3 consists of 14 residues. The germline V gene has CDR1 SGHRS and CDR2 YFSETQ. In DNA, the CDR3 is TGCGCCAGCAGCTTCTCAGGGGGGAATGAAAAACTGTTTTTT. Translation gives CASSFSGGNEKLFF.